The 28 T cell receptor beta chains below all came from one sample that was sequenced in a study of sequential checkpoint blockade in melanoma. Treatment of the sample: randomized to nivolumab then ipilimumab (arm A) or the reverse (arm B). The assay was immunoSEQ multiplex PCR, and TCRdb's table has in-frame clones only and misses some. The data show several thousand clones, 70% to 85% seen once. This specimen consisted of CD8+ T cells sorted from blood (inferred from file names), obtained from a patient given nivolumab and ipilimumab in sequence. These receptors were taken from a human donor with melanoma.

This chain joins TRBV4-1 and TRBJ2-1; TRBD1 matches at 8 bases. The junction had 16 bases not matched to a gene; V was cut back by 7 bases and J by 8 bases. Germline assignment: CDR1 MGHRA and CDR2 YSYEKL. The CDR3 spans 16 residues. The CDR3 reads CASTPEPNQGADEQFF. The CDR3 coding sequence is TGCGCCAGCACCCCCGAACCGAACCAGGGGGCCGATGAGCAGTTCTTC.

The genes are TRBV11-2 and TRBJ2-1; TRBD1 matches at 11 bases. In germline, CDR1 is SGHAT, CDR2 FQNNGV. CDR3 length equals 15 residues. The trim removed 11 bases at V and 1 base at J, leaving 7 bases unmatched. This CDR3 is CARTGQGGSYNEQFF. DNA of the CDR3: TGTGCCCGGACGGGACAGGGGGGATCCTACAATGAGCAGTTCTTC. The full variable domain, with the rest looked up from reference TRBV11-2 and TRBJ2-1, is EAGVAQSPRYKIIEKRQSVAFWCNPISGHATLYWYQQILGQGPKLLIQFQNNGVVDDSQLPKDRFSAERLKGVDSTLKIQPAKLEDSAVYLCARTGQGGSYNEQFFGPGTRLTVL.

This clone appeared once. V is TRBV10-2 and J is TRBJ1-6; no clear D. The CDR3 runs 16 residues. Germline V lookup: CDR1 WSHSY, CDR2 SAAADI. The V and J ends lost 0 bases and 6 bases respectively, with 12 bases between them. The CDR3 loop reads CASSESWRDPNSPLHF. The CDR3 DNA sequence: TGCGCCAGCAGTGAGTCATGGCGGGATCCTAATTCACCCCTCCACTTT.

For this clone: Germline is not matched at one junction end, which may reflect a read error. This chain joins TRBV28 and TRBJ2-3; tentatively, D is TRBD2 (5 bases). CDR3 length: 15 residues. Germline CDR1 and CDR2: MDHEN and SYDVKM. CDR3 DNA: TGTGCAAGCAGTTCCGAGGACTCGGCTACAGATACGCAGTATTTT. As protein: CASSSEDSATDTQYF.

The gene calls are TRBV7-9 and TRBJ2-7, with D unclear. Deletions cut 5 bases from V and 5 bases from J, with 7 bases between. Germline lookup yields CDR1 SEHNR and CDR2 FQNEAQ (reference sequence). The CDR3 is 11 amino acids. For the CDR3, the DNA is TGTGCCAGCAGCCCTTTTGACGAGCAGTACTTC. Translation: CASSPFDEQYF. Supplemented by reference TRBV7-9 and TRBJ2-7, the full variable domain reads DTGVSQNPRHKITKRGQNVTFRCDPISEHNRLYWYRQTLGQGPEFLTYFQNEAQLEKSRLLSDRFSAERPKGSFSTLEIQRTEQGDSAMYLCASSPFDEQYFGPGTRLTVT.

The gene calls are TRBV27 and TRBJ2-1; D remains unclear. V lost 1 base to trimming and J lost 0 bases, with 7 bases between them. Germline V CDR1 and CDR2: MNHEY, SMNVEV (reference sequence). CDR3 length: 15 amino acids. The CDR3 DNA sequence: TGTGCCAGCAGTTTATGGGCGACCTCCTACAATGAGCAGTTCTTC. Its translation is CASSLWATSYNEQFF.

A few counts support this clone. The rearrangement uses TRBV2 and TRBJ2-3; perhaps TRBD2 as D (7 bases). Per germline, CDR1 SNHLY and CDR2 FYNNEI. This CDR3 is built from 15 residues. Trimming took 1 base from V and 6 from J, leaving 14 bases between them. Here the CDR3 DNA reads TGTGCCAGCAGTGAAGGGACTAGGGGGGATGATACGCAGTATTTT. It is translated as CASSEGTRGDDTQYF. The full variable domain, with the rest looked up from reference TRBV2 and TRBJ2-3, is EPEVTQTPSHQVTQMGQEVILRCVPISNHLYFYWYRQILGQKVEFLVSFYNNEISEKSEIFDDQFSVERPDGSNFTLKIRSTKLEDSAMYFCASSEGTRGDDTQYFGPGTRLTVL.

The genes are TRBV11-2 and TRBJ2-5, with no clear D. The V end was cut by 1 base, the J end by 3 bases, with 3 bases between. The CDR3 spans 12 residues. The V gene's germline CDR1 is SGHAT and CDR2 FQNNGV. CDR3 coding DNA: TGTGCCAGCAGCTTAGCCGAAGAGACCCAGTACTTC. Amino acids: CASSLAEETQYF.

The rearrangement links TRBV5-6 to TRBJ1-2; possible D gene TRBD1, 5 bases. This CDR3 contains 16 residues. The ends were cut back, 0 bases at V and 3 bases at J, with 15 bases in the middle. Germline CDR1 and CDR2: SGHDT and YYEEEE. The CDR3 bases are TGTGCCAGCAGCTTGGACCCTTACCCCAGGGACTATGGCTACACCTTC. Its protein is CASSLDPYPRDYGYTF. The whole variable domain, filled in from reference TRBV5-6 and TRBJ1-2, reads DAGVTQSPTHLIKTRGQQVTLRCSPKSGHDTVSWYQQALGQGPQFIFQYYEEEERQRGNFPDRFSGHQFPNYSSELNVNALLLGDSALYLCASSLDPYPRDYGYTFGSGTRLTVV.

This sequence joins TRBV6-1 and TRBJ2-6; D call uncertain. CDR1 MNHNS and CDR2 SASEGT come from the germline V gene. V was clipped by 5 bases and J by 0 bases, with 5 bases between them. The length of the CDR3 is 14 residues. The CDR3 sequence is CASSYSSGANVLTF. The CDR3 bases are TGTGCCAGCAGTTATAGCTCTGGGGCCAACGTCCTGACTTTC.

V and J are TRBV11-2 and TRBJ2-7, with TRBD2 matching over 12 bases. There are 13 residues in the CDR3. Unmatched junction bases numbered 2, after V lost 5 bases and J lost 6 bases. Germline CDR1 is SGHAT and CDR2 is FQNNGV. The CDR3 bases are TGTGCCAGCAGCGCGGGACTAGCGGGCGAGCAGTACTTC. Its protein product is CASSAGLAGEQYF.

The CDR3 region is CASSIWAGEYYNEQFF. Here the CDR3 DNA reads TGTGCCAGTAGTATATGGGCGGGGGAGTACTACAATGAGCAGTTCTTC. The rearrangement joins TRBV19 to TRBJ2-1; 7 nucleotides match TRBD2. With V trimmed by 2 bases and J by 3 bases, 7 bases remained unmatched. Germline V gene sequence: CDR1 LNHDA, CDR2 SQIVND (reference sequence). The CDR3 has 16 amino acids.

The chain carries TRBV28 and TRBJ1-5, with 8 bases fitting TRBD1. This CDR3 comprises 15 residues. J gave up 2 bases and V 4 bases, and 4 bases lay outside the gene matches. Germline loops: CDR1 MDHEN, CDR2 SYDVKM. CDR3 sequence reads: CASSWTGRGNQPQHF. In DNA, the CDR3 is TGTGCCAGCAGTTGGACAGGGCGAGGCAATCAGCCCCAGCATTTT. Using reference TRBV28 and TRBJ1-5 for the parts outside the CDR3, the full variable domain is DVKVTQSSRYLVKRTGEKVFLECVQDMDHENMFWYRQDPGLGLRLIYFSYDVKMKEKGDIPEGYSVSREKKERFSLILESASTNQTSMYLCASSWTGRGNQPQHFGDGTRLSIL.

V usage is TRBV7-6 and J usage is TRBJ2-6; D is unclear. CDR3 length equals 14 residues. Germline V gene data show CDR1 as SGHVS and CDR2 as FNYEAQ. V was clipped by 8 bases and J by 2 bases, with 10 bases between them. CDR3 sequence (DNA): TGTGCCAGCGGAAACTACCCTGGGGCCAACGTCCTGACTTTC. This gives the protein CASGNYPGANVLTF.

This chain uses TRBV7-9 with TRBJ2-7; D might be TRBD2 (6 bases). There are 14 residues in the CDR3. V lost 2 bases to trimming and J lost 4 bases, with 12 bases between them. Germline CDR1 reads SEHNR; CDR2 reads FQNEAQ (reference sequence). The CDR3 reads CASSLSGVAYEQYF. Here the CDR3 DNA reads TGTGCCAGCAGCTTATCGGGGGTAGCGTACGAGCAGTACTTC.

The V call is TRBV27, the J call TRBJ2-7, with 7 bases aligning to TRBD1. The junction had 11 bases not matched to a gene; V was cut back by 6 bases and J by 3 bases. In germline, CDR1 is MNHEY, CDR2 SMNVEV (reference sequence). The CDR3 extends over 15 amino acids. The DNA for the CDR3 is TGTGCCAGCAGCGCACTAGGACAGGAGAACTACGAGCAGTACTTC. It translates to CASSALGQENYEQYF.

This clone was recorded only once. V usage is TRBV12-2 and J usage is TRBJ1-3. TRBV12-2 is designated a pseudogene. The CDR3 has 17 amino acids. The CDR3 region is CASRLQERANSGNTIYF. The DNA of the CDR3 is TGTGCAAGTCGCTTGCAAGAAAGAGCCAACTCTGGAAACACCATATATTTT.

This sequence joins TRBV6-1 and TRBJ2-7, with TRBD1 matching 9 bases. Germline V CDR1 and CDR2: MNHNS, SASEGT. The CDR3 loop spans 14 amino acids. J was trimmed by 4 bases and V by 7 bases; bases with no gene match: 8. The CDR3 protein is CASTAGTGFYEQYF. The CDR3 DNA follows: TGTGCCAGCACAGCCGGGACAGGGTTTTACGAGCAGTACTTC.

This chain links TRBV2 with TRBJ2-6, with D perhaps TRBD1 (5 bases). The CDR3 totals 15 residues. Between the trimmed V and J ends, which lost 6 bases and 2 bases, there was a span of 11 bases. From germline, CDR1 is SNHLY and CDR2 FYNNEI. The CDR3: CASRQGVAGANVLTF. The CDR3 region has the DNA TGTGCCAGCAGACAAGGGGTGGCTGGGGCCAACGTCCTGACTTTC.

This rearrangement joins TRBV6-5 to TRBJ1-2, with TRBD1 matching 7 bases. Germline V gives CDR1 MNHEY, CDR2 SVGAGI. Trimming cost V 5 bases and J 10 bases; bases outside gene matches: 13. This CDR3 is 14 amino acids long. CDR3 sequence (DNA): TGTGCCAGCAGTCAAAACAGGGGCGGCCTCGACTACACCTTC. This sequence encodes CASSQNRGGLDYTF.

The chain is built from TRBV27 and TRBJ2-3, with 13 bases matching TRBD2. V shed 5 bases and J 3 bases; nucleotides not matched to a gene: 5. In germline, CDR1 is MNHEY, CDR2 SMNVEV (reference sequence). The CDR3 covers 16 residues. Written as DNA, the CDR3 is TGTGCCAGCAGTCCCCGGACTAGCGGGAGAACAGATACGCAGTATTTT. Translation gives CASSPRTSGRTDTQYF.

The chain combines TRBV6-1 with TRBJ2-3, with D tentatively TRBD2 (5 bases). The germline V gene encodes CDR1 MNHNS and CDR2 SASEGT. The CDR3 totals 15 residues. V was clipped by 1 base and J by 4 bases, with 12 bases between them. CDR3 loop: CASSEVRGPADTQYF. The CDR3 nucleotides are TGTGCCAGCAGTGAAGTACGAGGGCCGGCAGATACGCAGTATTTT.

This CDR3 is CASRLSELSTSRANVLTF. The CDR3 region has the DNA TGTGCCAGCAGACTAAGCGAGCTGAGTACAAGTCGGGCCAACGTCCTGACTTTC. The rearrangement links TRBV13 to TRBJ2-6; D gene ambiguous. This CDR3 has 18 residues. V was cut by 6 bases and J by 5 bases, with 23 bases left in between. The germline V gene has CDR1 PRHDT and CDR2 FYEKMQ (reference sequence).

The chain combines TRBV7-9 with TRBJ2-3, with 8 nucleotides matching TRBD2. Germline loops: CDR1 SEHNR, CDR2 FQNEAQ (reference sequence). This CDR3 is 16 amino acids long. Losses at the gene ends were 5 bases for V and 5 bases for J; bases not matched to a gene: 12. The CDR3 is CASSPPVAGGRDTQYF. In DNA, the CDR3 is TGTGCCAGCAGCCCCCCCGTGGCGGGAGGTAGAGATACGCAGTATTTT.

This clone was seen more than once but under ten times. This sequence is one base from a far larger clone and is likely a read error. The chain uses TRBV9 and TRBJ2-7; TRBD1 matches 7 bases. The CDR3 extends over 15 amino acids. Germline CDR1 is SGDLS and CDR2 is YYNGEE. The J segment lost 5 bases and the V segment lost 4 bases, leaving 12 bases of the junction unmatched. The CDR3 region has the DNA TGTGCCAGCAGCCAAGAGGGGACAGTATCCGACGAGCAGTACTTC. The encoded protein is CASSQEGTVSDEQYF.

The chain combines TRBV2 with TRBJ1-5, with D perhaps TRBD1 (6 bases). CDR3 size: 17 residues. The V gene lost 0 bases and the J gene lost 3 bases, with 15 bases spanning the gap. The germline V gene has CDR1 SNHLY and CDR2 FYNNEI. DNA for the CDR3: TGTGCCAGCAGTGAAGCAAGAGGGACACCCATCAATCAGCCCCAGCATTTT. Its translation is CASSEARGTPINQPQHF.

This clone was observed a handful of times. The chain joins TRBV28 to TRBJ2-5, with D perhaps TRBD2 (5 bases). Trimming took 7 bases from V and 3 from J, leaving 15 bases between them. Germline V gene data show CDR1 as MDHEN and CDR2 as SYDVKM. The CDR3 contains 14 residues. This CDR3 reads CASTQRTGKETQYF. The CDR3 DNA follows: TGTGCCAGCACTCAGAGGACTGGCAAAGAGACCCAGTACTTC. Full variable domain (outside the CDR3, taken from reference TRBV28 and TRBJ2-5): DVKVTQSSRYLVKRTGEKVFLECVQDMDHENMFWYRQDPGLGLRLIYFSYDVKMKEKGDIPEGYSVSREKKERFSLILESASTNQTSMYLCASTQRTGKETQYFGPGTRLLVL.

The chain combines TRBV28 with TRBJ2-7; D is perhaps TRBD2 (6 bases). This CDR3 is 15 amino acids long. The germline CDR1 and CDR2 sequences are MDHEN and SYDVKM. V lost 6 bases and J lost 2, with 17 bases in between. The CDR3 DNA follows: TGTGCCAGCAGCTGGGGACTCCACGAAACCTACGAGCAGTACTTC. Translation gives CASSWGLHETYEQYF.